The sequence of this T cell receptor beta chain was determined in a study of T cell repertoires in cytomegalovirus infection (dated by TCRdb to the late 2010s). Context from the whole study: Because public TCR beta signatures pointed to carriage of CMV infection together with the matching HLA type, the HLA type of each donor mattered for the analysis.

Of note for this clonotype: What this receptor recognizes is not known. No much larger clonotype is one base removed from it; base qualities were not supplied.

CDR1 and CDR2 were assigned from the germline V gene (reference sequence) as LNHDA and SQIVND. The germline V and J ends show losses of 7 bases and 1 base respectively, and no gene match explains 11 bases of the junction. From the cysteine through the phenylalanine, the CDR3 covers 16 amino acids. Here the CDR3 DNA is all that survives: 48 bases in frame from base 1. Instrument on record: Illumina HiSeq 1500. In-frame beta chains were kept once TCRdb had trimmed the public reads at Q25 with fastp and called clones with MiXCR. When rows share a CDR3 protein, they turn into one entry using the most common DNA and genes. The sample data list a few hundred thousand distinct CDR3 sequences, and around 15% of these were observed just once. 7% to 9.5% of the sample is taken by the ten largest. Study-level results and caveats: In both this cohort and an independent cohort of approximately 350 donors, the cumulative frequency of public TCR beta family members distinguished carriers of CMV infection plus the relevant HLA type. The ex vivo response was dominated by HLA-C-restricted CMV-specific TCR beta clonotypes, which also provided the single most frequent clonotype in two of eight donors.

Recombination connected TRBV19 to TRBJ1-1; TRBD1 fits 8 bases in the junction. This receptor was taken from a human donor in good health (CMV status not recorded). Some clones in this sample may be carry-over from other donors' samples. Sample: PBMCs. The nucleotide sequence reads TGTGCCAGTATTACTCTGGACAGGGCTTCGAACACTGAAGCTTTCTTT. Its translation is CASITLDRASNTEAFF.